Listed below are T cell receptor beta chains from one sample, sequenced in a study of blood T cell repertoires in COVID-19. Repertoires were generated with immunoSEQ multiplex PCR, while TCRdb's copy carries only in-frame clones and drops some. The sample lists roughly 260,000 clones; approximately 86% were seen once. What was sequenced was peripheral blood. The receptors were gathered from a man aged 35-49 years who had recovered from COVID-19. CDR3s include the opening cysteine and the closing phenylalanine or tryptophan. Fields, in order: V gene, J gene, clone size, D gene, CDR3 protein, CDR3 DNA. D genes are given only for firm matches. Size values are once, few and many counts, or a class for expanded clones, and some rows have none.

V gene: TRBV10-3; J gene: TRBJ2-3; clone size: -; D gene: TRBD2; CDR3 protein: CAIRGQALAGEADTQYF; CDR3 DNA: TGTGCCATCAGAGGACAGGCACTAGCGGGAGAGGCAGATACGCAGTATTTT
V gene: TRBV5-1; J gene: TRBJ1-3; clone size: few; D gene: -; CDR3 protein: CASSSISGNTIYF; CDR3 DNA: TGCGCCAGCAGCTCCATCTCTGGAAACACCATATATTTT
V gene: TRBV13; J gene: TRBJ2-2; clone size: -; D gene: -; CDR3 protein: CASSLSPGVTGELFF; CDR3 DNA: TGTGCCAGCAGCTTAAGTCCCGGTGTCACCGGGGAGCTGTTTTTT
V gene: TRBV14; J gene: TRBJ1-6; clone size: -; D gene: -; CDR3 protein: CASSHPLASPLHF; CDR3 DNA: TGTGCCAGCAGCCACCCCTTGGCCTCACCCCTCCACTTT
V gene: TRBV6-5; J gene: TRBJ1-6; clone size: -; D gene: -; CDR3 protein: CASSSTRGSPLHF; CDR3 DNA: TGTGCCAGCAGTTCCACAAGAGGGTCACCCCTCCACTTT
V gene: TRBV4-3; J gene: TRBJ2-1; clone size: -; D gene: -; CDR3 protein: CASSQDPRGEQFF; CDR3 DNA: TGCGCCAGCAGCCAAGACCCCAGGGGAGAGCAGTTCTTC
V gene: TRBV2; J gene: TRBJ2-7; clone size: -; D gene: -; CDR3 protein: CASSVSYEQYF; CDR3 DNA: TGTGCCAGCAGTGTATCCTACGAGCAGTACTTC
V gene: TRBV20-1; J gene: TRBJ1-2; clone size: -; D gene: -; CDR3 protein: CSASRTTANYGYTF; CDR3 DNA: TGCAGTGCTAGTCGGACAACGGCTAACTATGGCTACACCTTC
V gene: TRBV14; J gene: TRBJ1-4; clone size: few; D gene: -; CDR3 protein: CASSQRRGEHLFF; CDR3 DNA: TGTGCCAGCAGCCAAAGGCGGGGGGAACATCTGTTTTTT
V gene: TRBV30; J gene: TRBJ2-7; clone size: -; D gene: -; CDR3 protein: CAWTGTYEQYF; CDR3 DNA: TGTGCCTGGACAGGGACCTACGAGCAGTACTTC
V gene: TRBV29-1; J gene: TRBJ2-7; clone size: -; D gene: TRBD2; CDR3 protein: CSVGASGRSYEQYF; CDR3 DNA: TGCAGCGTTGGTGCTAGCGGGAGGTCCTACGAGCAGTACTTC
V gene: TRBV30; J gene: TRBJ2-7; clone size: -; D gene: TRBD2; CDR3 protein: CAWSPIGGSSYEQYF; CDR3 DNA: TGTGCCTGGAGCCCGATCGGGGGGAGCTCCTACGAGCAGTACTTC
V gene: TRBV5-1; J gene: TRBJ2-7; clone size: -; D gene: -; CDR3 protein: CASSLMGGGSSYEQYF; CDR3 DNA: TGCGCCAGCAGCTTAATGGGCGGGGGCAGCTCCTACGAGCAGTACTTC
V gene: TRBV30; J gene: TRBJ2-3; clone size: -; D gene: TRBD2; CDR3 protein: CAWSVRTSGYTDTQYF; CDR3 DNA: TGTGCCTGGAGTGTACGGACTAGCGGTTACACAGATACGCAGTATTTT
V gene: TRBV7-7; J gene: TRBJ2-5; clone size: -; D gene: -; CDR3 protein: CASSLGSYSGGKETQYF; CDR3 DNA: TGTGCCAGCAGCTTGGGTTCTTATAGCGGAGGGAAAGAGACCCAGTACTTC
V gene: TRBV15; J gene: TRBJ2-3; clone size: -; D gene: -; CDR3 protein: CATSRGLPPTDTQYF; CDR3 DNA: TGTGCCACCAGCAGGGGACTGCCACCCACAGATACGCAGTATTTT
V gene: TRBV19; J gene: TRBJ1-5; clone size: -; D gene: TRBD1; CDR3 protein: CASSMGQLVNQPQHF; CDR3 DNA: TGTGCCAGTAGTATGGGACAGTTAGTGAATCAGCCCCAGCATTTT
V gene: TRBV9; J gene: TRBJ2-5; clone size: -; D gene: TRBD2; CDR3 protein: CASSETGGYQETQYF; CDR3 DNA: TGTGCCAGCAGCGAAACCGGGGGGTACCAAGAGACCCAGTACTTC
V gene: TRBV7-2; J gene: TRBJ2-3; clone size: few; D gene: -; CDR3 protein: CASSLVAKNTDTQYF; CDR3 DNA: TGTGCCAGCAGCTTAGTAGCCAAAAACACAGATACGCAGTATTTT
V gene: TRBV4-2; J gene: TRBJ1-2; clone size: -; D gene: -; CDR3 protein: CASSQDETVYGYTF; CDR3 DNA: TGTGCCAGCAGCCAAGACGAGACAGTCTATGGCTACACCTTC
V gene: TRBV5-1; J gene: TRBJ2-2; clone size: few; D gene: -; CDR3 protein: CASSFFRDSGNTGELFF; CDR3 DNA: TGCGCCAGCAGCTTTTTTCGGGATAGCGGGAACACCGGGGAGCTGTTTTTT
V gene: TRBV9; J gene: TRBJ2-5; clone size: -; D gene: -; CDR3 protein: CASSVDAGGNQETQYF; CDR3 DNA: TGTGCCAGCAGCGTAGACGCAGGGGGGAATCAAGAGACCCAGTACTTC
V gene: TRBV30; J gene: TRBJ2-7; clone size: -; D gene: TRBD1; CDR3 protein: CAWSGPDRGHYEQYF; CDR3 DNA: TGTGCCTGGAGTGGACCAGACAGGGGCCACTACGAGCAGTACTTC
V gene: TRBV7-9; J gene: TRBJ2-1; clone size: -; D gene: TRBD1; CDR3 protein: CASSLGRGRNNEQFF; CDR3 DNA: TGTGCCAGCAGCTTGGGCAGGGGGCGAAACAATGAGCAGTTCTTC
V gene: TRBV25-1; J gene: TRBJ2-5; clone size: -; D gene: -; CDR3 protein: CASSEKTRYQETQYF; CDR3 DNA: TGTGCCAGCAGTGAGAAGACTAGGTACCAAGAGACCCAGTACTTC
V gene: TRBV19; J gene: TRBJ1-6; clone size: -; D gene: TRBD1; CDR3 protein: CASSRGDRGRDPPLHF; CDR3 DNA: TGTGCCAGTAGTCGGGGGGACAGGGGGCGCGATCCACCCCTCCACTTT
V gene: TRBV10-3; J gene: TRBJ2-1; clone size: few; D gene: -; CDR3 protein: CAMALTTSYNEQFF; CDR3 DNA: TGTGCCATGGCACTAACCACCTCCTACAATGAGCAGTTCTTC
V gene: TRBV30; J gene: TRBJ1-2; clone size: -; D gene: -; CDR3 protein: CAWSVSGQGYTF; CDR3 DNA: TGTGCCTGGAGTGTATCAGGGCAGGGCTACACCTTC
V gene: TRBV5-6; J gene: TRBJ1-5; clone size: -; D gene: -; CDR3 protein: CASSLGAGAFNQPQHF; CDR3 DNA: TGTGCCAGCAGCCTTGGGGCAGGAGCCTTCAATCAGCCCCAGCATTTT
V gene: TRBV28; J gene: TRBJ2-7; clone size: -; D gene: -; CDR3 protein: CASSPPLPYEQYF; CDR3 DNA: TGTGCCAGCAGTCCCCCCCTTCCCTACGAGCAGTACTTC
V gene: TRBV7-9; J gene: TRBJ1-1; clone size: -; D gene: TRBD1; CDR3 protein: CASSAWTGVNTEAFF; CDR3 DNA: TGTGCCAGCAGCGCGTGGACAGGCGTGAACACTGAAGCTTTCTTT
V gene: TRBV28; J gene: TRBJ2-3; clone size: -; D gene: TRBD1; CDR3 protein: CVTGEGLNTQYF; CDR3 DNA: TGTGTCACAGGGGAAGGGTTGAATACGCAGTATTTT
V gene: TRBV5-6; J gene: TRBJ1-6; clone size: -; D gene: -; CDR3 protein: CASSQTTQDLNNSPLHF; CDR3 DNA: TGTGCCAGCAGCCAAACGACGCAGGATTTGAATAATTCACCCCTCCACTTT
V gene: TRBV15; J gene: TRBJ1-6; clone size: -; D gene: TRBD1; CDR3 protein: CATSREGTGRSPLHF; CDR3 DNA: TGTGCCACCAGCAGAGAAGGGACAGGGAGGTCACCCCTCCACTTT
V gene: TRBV15; J gene: TRBJ1-5; clone size: -; D gene: -; CDR3 protein: CATSRDQGRDQPQHF; CDR3 DNA: TGTGCCACCAGCAGAGATCAGGGGAGGGATCAGCCCCAGCATTTT
V gene: TRBV11-2; J gene: TRBJ2-7; clone size: -; D gene: TRBD2; CDR3 protein: CASSLIEGLAVSYEQYF; CDR3 DNA: TGTGCCAGCAGCTTAATAGAGGGACTAGCGGTCTCCTACGAGCAGTACTTC
V gene: TRBV5-6; J gene: TRBJ1-5; clone size: -; D gene: -; CDR3 protein: CASSLDRVGNQPQHF; CDR3 DNA: TGTGCCAGCAGCTTGGACAGGGTGGGAAATCAGCCCCAGCATTTT
V gene: TRBV11-3; J gene: TRBJ2-1; clone size: -; D gene: TRBD2; CDR3 protein: CASSPQRERVRNEQFF; CDR3 DNA: TGTGCCAGCAGCCCCCAGCGGGAGAGGGTACGCAATGAGCAGTTCTTC
V gene: TRBV12-3/TRBV12-4; J gene: TRBJ1-2; clone size: -; D gene: -; CDR3 protein: CASSSFHGYTF; CDR3 DNA: TGTGCCAGCAGTTCCTTCCATGGCTACACCTTC
V gene: TRBV10-2; J gene: TRBJ2-7; clone size: -; D gene: -; CDR3 protein: CASREQPPYEQYF; CDR3 DNA: TGCGCCAGCAGAGAACAGCCCCCCTACGAGCAGTACTTC
V gene: TRBV2; J gene: TRBJ1-6; clone size: -; D gene: -; CDR3 protein: CASSEGRRYESPLHF; CDR3 DNA: TGTGCCAGCAGTGAAGGGAGGAGATACGAATCACCCCTCCACTTT
V gene: TRBV7-9; J gene: TRBJ1-1; clone size: -; D gene: -; CDR3 protein: CASSLGETLNTEAFF; CDR3 DNA: TGTGCCAGCAGCTTAGGCGAGACATTGAACACTGAAGCTTTCTTT
V gene: TRBV11-2; J gene: TRBJ2-3; clone size: -; D gene: -; CDR3 protein: CASSLDTSFSTDTQYF; CDR3 DNA: TGTGCCAGCAGCTTAGATACGAGCTTTAGCACAGATACGCAGTATTTT
V gene: TRBV2; J gene: TRBJ2-1; clone size: -; D gene: TRBD2; CDR3 protein: CASLSGSSYNEQFF; CDR3 DNA: TGTGCCAGCCTTAGCGGGAGCTCCTACAATGAGCAGTTCTTC
V gene: TRBV6-5; J gene: TRBJ1-2; clone size: -; D gene: -; CDR3 protein: CASRQTGGYGYTF; CDR3 DNA: TGTGCCAGCAGACAGACAGGAGGCTATGGCTACACCTTC
V gene: TRBV6-2/TRBV6-3; J gene: TRBJ2-3; clone size: -; D gene: -; CDR3 protein: CASSISGFTDTQYF; CDR3 DNA: TGTGCCAGCAGTATTTCGGGTTTCACAGATACGCAGTATTTT